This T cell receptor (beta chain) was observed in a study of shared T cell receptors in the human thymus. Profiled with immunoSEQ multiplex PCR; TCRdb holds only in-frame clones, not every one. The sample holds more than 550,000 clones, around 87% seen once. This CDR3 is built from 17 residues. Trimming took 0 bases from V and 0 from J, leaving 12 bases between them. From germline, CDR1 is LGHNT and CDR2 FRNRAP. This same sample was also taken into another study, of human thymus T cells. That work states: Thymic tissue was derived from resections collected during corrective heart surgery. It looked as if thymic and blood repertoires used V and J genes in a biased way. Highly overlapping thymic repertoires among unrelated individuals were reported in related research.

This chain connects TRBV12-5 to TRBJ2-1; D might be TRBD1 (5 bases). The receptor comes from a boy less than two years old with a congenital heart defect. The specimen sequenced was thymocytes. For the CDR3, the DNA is TGTGCTAGTGGTTTGGTAGTTACAGGAGCCTCCTACAATGAGCAGTTCTTC. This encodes CASGLVVTGASYNEQFF.